This T cell receptor (beta chain) derives from a study of blood T cell repertoires in COVID-19. At the level of the study: The origin of the acute and convalescent COVID-19 samples was the United States, Italy and Spain. The analysed material was cDNA or gDNA that came from T cells, B-cell-depleted T cells, or PBMCs.

The ends lost 3 bases at V and 1 base at J; junction bases unmatched: 5. From germline, CDR1 is SGHVS and CDR2 FNYEAQ. The CDR3 is 15 residues long. Method: immunoSEQ multiplex PCR; TCRdb's copy keeps in-frame clones and lacks some. The profile shows 400,000 to 450,000 clones, 75% to 90% of them singletons. The source is a woman under 40 with active or convalescent COVID-19. The material sequenced was peripheral blood. The chain recombines TRBV7-6 with TRBJ1-1; 7 bases map to TRBD1. The DNA for the CDR3 is TGTGCCAGCAGCTTGAGACAGGGACCGAACACTGAAGCTTTCTTT. Its translation: CASSLRQGPNTEAFF.